This TCR beta chain derives from a study of graft-versus-host responses after intestinal transplantation. Study-level information: Grafts were multivisceral, liver-intestinal, or isolated intestinal. Anti-thymocyte globulin induction preceded three to four years of tacrolimus and steroid maintenance in all recipients. Study-level findings and limits: Among circulating GvH clones, peak levels were associated with early post-transplant declines in HvG clones. Ileal or blood samples showed some GvH clones first, and such clones were also found in recipient marrow.

CDR3 length equals 15 residues. A word on this clone: Its specificity is not known.

TCRdb's copy holds only in-frame clones and misses some; the assay was immunoSEQ multiplex PCR. The sample has approximately 24,000 clones, 80% to 90% seen once. This specimen was PBMCs, taken more than 450 days after intestinal transplant. The sequence came from a human patient who received an intestinal transplant, so some T cells may come from the graft donor. The rearrangement joins TRBV21-1 to TRBJ1-3; no DNA check was done on the table's D call, TRBD1. TRBV21-1 has pseudogene status. The chain's CDR3 is CASSKNRTGLNTIYF. The CDR3 nucleotides read TGTGCCAGCAGCAAAAACCGGACAGGGTTAAACACCATATATTTT.